The clone carrying this T cell receptor (beta chain) was seen a single time. Its antigen is still unknown. TCRdb's copy holds only in-frame clones and misses some; the assay was immunoSEQ multiplex PCR. The sample shows 150,000 or so clones, 92% of them seen only once. Trimming cost V 4 bases and J 0 bases; bases outside gene matches: 6. The CDR3 has 16 residues. Per germline, CDR1 SGHVS and CDR2 FNYEAQ. The sample belongs to a study of T cell responses to AZD1222 COVID-19 vaccine. Study results and caveats: A mostly white British donor set with more females was recruited, and clonal diversity was possibly underestimated. There were repertoire samples only from the period after the peak T cell response. The span of vaccine-associated CD4 TCRs extended across spike, with dominance at 160-218 and 743-854.

The TCR sequence derives from an adult in good health. The sample was peripheral blood, taken on day 0 of AZD1222 vaccination. This chain connects TRBV7-6 to TRBJ2-3; 8 nucleotides align to TRBD2. The CDR3 loop reads CASSSLAGASTDTQYF. The CDR3 DNA reads as TGTGCCAGCAGCTCCCTAGCGGGTGCTAGCACAGATACGCAGTATTTT.